The subject of this entry is one TCR beta chain. These data come from a study of control samples from healthy donors and cancer patients. Some clones are missing from TCRdb's copy, which holds only in-frame ones; the method was immunoSEQ multiplex PCR. The sample lists 130,000 to 150,000 clones; more than 85% were seen once. V dropped 0 bases and J dropped 7 bases, with 15 bases sitting between them. The CDR3 contains 14 residues. From germline, CDR1 is GTSNPN and CDR2 SVGIG (reference sequence). The gene calls are TRBV30 and TRBJ1-2, with D possibly TRBD1 on 5 matching bases. This TCR derives from a woman between 25 and 40 years old in good health. Material: blood. The CDR3 nucleotides are TGTGCCTGGAGTGTAAACGTGGGGACTGGTGGCTACACCTTC. This translates into CAWSVNVGTGGYTF.